This is a list of T cell receptor beta chains from one sample in a study of cytomegalovirus exposure and HLA in healthy donors. Assay: immunoSEQ multiplex PCR; the TCRdb copy retains only in-frame clones and omits some. The sample contains roughly 49,000 clones, 75% to 80% of which appear only once. The sample comprised PBMCs. All receptors derive from a woman in her forties in good health and CMV-seropositive. Each CDR3 is given with its conserved first and last residue. Expanded clones are given a class, and other clones once, few, many or no size at all.

V,J,size,CDR3
TRBV19,TRBJ1-5,NA,CASSGGGYSNQPQHF
TRBV25-1,TRBJ1-1,NA,CASSLTQGVSGITEAFF
TRBV5-1,TRBJ2-7,NA,CASSLGSVAPPYEQYF
TRBV30,TRBJ1-6,NA,CAGYQGTGSPLHF
TRBV5-1,TRBJ1-4,NA,CASSRNRGQYEKLFF
TRBV7-6,TRBJ2-1,NA,CASSLGQYNEQFF
TRBV7-2,TRBJ2-5,NA,CASSPTRDSKETQYF
TRBV7-8,TRBJ2-3,NA,CASSLNRADTQYF
TRBV11-2,TRBJ2-5,NA,CASSYRDTKETQYF
TRBV14,TRBJ2-5,NA,CASSQGVETQYF
TRBV19,TRBJ1-2,NA,CASTLDTSNYGYTF
TRBV4-2,TRBJ2-7,NA,CASSQEPSGGSYEQYF
TRBV6-6,TRBJ1-5,NA,CASSYGGTATNQPQHF
TRBV5-6,TRBJ2-5,once,CASSLGQLLGTQYF